In this sample, the clone carrying this T cell receptor (beta chain) turned up a few times. Profiled with immunoSEQ multiplex PCR; TCRdb holds only in-frame clones, not every one. The sample lists tens of thousands of clones; 75% to 85% were seen once. The sample originates from a study of OX40 agonist ivuxolimab in advanced cancers. Study details: The patients received ivuxolimab by intravenous route every 2 weeks at 0.01 to 10 mg/kg.

The TCR was taken from an adult with an advanced solid tumor such as melanoma, head and neck, liver or kidney cancer. The sequencing used CD4+ or CD8+ T cells sorted from blood, collected in a trial of the OX40 agonist ivuxolimab.

The CDR3 DNA is TGTGCAAGTCGCTTAGGAATTGGAGGCGCGTTGGAGTCCAACACTGAAGCTTTCTTT. It encodes CASRLGIGGALESNTEAFF. The chain recombines TRBV12-2 with TRBJ1-1. TRBV12-2 constitutes a pseudogene. This CDR3 is 19 amino acids long.